The 24 T cell receptor beta chains below all came from one sample that was sequenced in a study of T cell responses to AZD1222 COVID-19 vaccine. Repertoires were generated with immunoSEQ multiplex PCR, while TCRdb's copy carries only in-frame clones and drops some. The repertoire includes fewer than 120,000 clones, 70% to 90% of them detected once, and roughly 15% sits in the top ten. Specimen: peripheral blood, collected 28 days after the second AZD1222 dose. These receptors all stem from an adult who received the AZD1222 COVID-19 vaccine.

This clone is a singleton in its sample. The chain combines TRBV29-1 with TRBJ1-1, with a tentative D call TRBD1 (5 bases). The CDR3 sequence is 13 residues long. The V end lost 7 bases, the J end lost 3 bases, and 15 bases lay between the germline ends. Germline V gene lookup returns CDR1 SQVTM and CDR2 ANQGSEA. Here the CDR3 reads CSALTALDTEAFF. CDR3 nucleotide sequence: TGCAGCGCCCTGACAGCCTTAGACACTGAAGCTTTCTTT.

The chain links TRBV19 to TRBJ1-1, with 8 bases lining up with TRBD1. Germline values: CDR1 LNHDA, CDR2 SQIVND (reference sequence). The CDR3 has 13 residues. V trimming: 2 bases; J trimming: 4 bases; junction bases outside the gene matches: 0. The DNA for the CDR3 is TGTGCCAGTAGTATAACAGGGGGCACTGAAGCTTTCTTT. Residues: CASSITGGTEAFF.

The genes are TRBV6-5 and TRBJ2-2, with 10 bases aligning to TRBD1. Germline V CDR1 and CDR2: MNHEY, SVGAGI. V was pared by 7 bases and J by 5 bases, with 7 bases of the junction left unmatched. The CDR3 consists of 15 residues. The CDR3 DNA reads as TGTGCCAGCAAGACAGGGGGCGAAATGACCGGGGAGCTGTTTTTT. This translates into CASKTGGEMTGELFF.

The chain combines TRBV28 with TRBJ1-1; 7 bases are a match to TRBD1. The V gene end was trimmed by 6 bases and the J gene end by 0 bases; junction bases not matched to a gene: 1. The length of the CDR3 is 13 residues. Per the germline V gene, CDR1 is MDHEN and CDR2 is SYDVKM. CDR3 coding DNA: TGTGCCAGCAGCCAGGGGGTGAACACTGAAGCTTTCTTT. Protein sequence: CASSQGVNTEAFF.

This clone was observed a few times. This chain joins TRBV5-1 and TRBJ2-2; D gene unclear. This CDR3 spans 13 amino acids. Germline V gene data show CDR1 as SGHRS and CDR2 as YFSETQ. Trimming took 9 bases from V and 3 from J, leaving 12 bases between them. The CDR3 DNA reads TGCGCCACCAGATGGGGTGACACCGGGGAGCTGTTTTTT. It encodes CATRWGDTGELFF. Together with reference TRBV5-1 and TRBJ2-2, the CDR3 gives the full variable domain: KAGVTQTPRYLIKTRGQQVTLSCSPISGHRSVSWYQQTPGQGLQFLFEYFSETQRNKGNFPGRFSGRQFSNSRSEMNVSTLELGDSALYLCATRWGDTGELFFGEGSRLTVL.

Concerning this clone: One end of the junction varies from germline; a read error may be responsible. The chain links TRBV30 to TRBJ2-2; D gene unclear. Germline values: CDR1 GTSNPN, CDR2 SVGIG (reference sequence). This CDR3 is built from 13 residues. The CDR3 loop reads CAWSVMNAGELFF. The CDR3 DNA sequence: TGTGCCTGGAGTGTGATGAACGCCGGGGAGCTGTTTTTT.

The chain is built from TRBV20-1 and TRBJ2-1; no definite D call. CDR3 length: 11 amino acids. The germline V gene encodes CDR1 DFQATT and CDR2 SNEGSKA (reference sequence). V was trimmed by 2 bases and J by 6 bases, leaving 5 bases between them. The CDR3, as DNA: TGCAGTGCTAGATTAGGCAATGAGCAGTTCTTC. Its translation: CSARLGNEQFF.

The V gene is TRBV10-3, the J gene TRBJ2-7; TRBD1 agrees at 7 bases. Germline CDR1 ENHRY, CDR2 SYGVKD. CDR3 size: 14 residues. The V and J ends lost 2 bases and 4 bases, in that order; junction bases with no gene match: 5. DNA for the CDR3: TGTGCCATCAGTGAGAGGGGGCTAGGTTACGAGCAGTACTTC. The encoded protein is CAISERGLGYEQYF.

The V gene is TRBV28, the J gene TRBJ1-1; D is unclear. V lost 3 bases, J lost 1 base, and 9 bases lay in between. Germline assignment: CDR1 MDHEN and CDR2 SYDVKM. The CDR3 has 14 amino acids. DNA of the CDR3: TGTGCCAGCAGTTTTGTGTCAGGGAACACTGAAGCTTTCTTT. It encodes CASSFVSGNTEAFF.

V is TRBV11-2 and J is TRBJ2-2; the match to TRBD2 covers 8 bases. V was clipped by 0 bases and J by 2 bases; unmatched bases: 8. Germline V gene sequence: CDR1 SGHAT, CDR2 FQNNGV. The CDR3 has 18 residues. The CDR3 loop reads CASSLESPAGVNTGELFF. The CDR3, as DNA: TGTGCCAGCAGCTTAGAGTCCCCAGCGGGGGTTAACACCGGGGAGCTGTTTTTT.

Here the CDR3 reads CATSRGGAGDRGTQYF. CDR3 DNA sequence: TGTGCCACCAGCAGAGGTGGCGCCGGGGACCGGGGGACCCAGTACTTC. The genes are TRBV15 and TRBJ2-5; the D call may be TRBD1 or TRBD2 (5 bases each). The CDR3 consists of 16 residues. Germline V gene data show CDR1 as LNHNV and CDR2 as YYDKDF (reference sequence). The V gene lost 1 base and the J gene lost 7 bases, with 19 bases spanning the gap.

V usage is TRBV15 and J usage is TRBJ1-2; 7 bases line up with TRBD1. CDR1 and CDR2 from the germline V gene are LNHNV and YYDKDF (reference sequence). The CDR3 extends over 13 amino acids. The V and J ends lost 5 bases and 5 bases, in that order; junction bases with no gene match: 5. The CDR3 sequence: CATSLDREYGYTF. The DNA of the CDR3 is TGTGCCACCAGCCTTGACAGGGAGTATGGCTACACCTTC. Supplemented by reference TRBV15 and TRBJ1-2, the full variable domain reads DAMVIQNPRYQVTQFGKPVTLSCSQTLNHNVMYWYQQKSSQAPKLLFHYYDKDFNNEADTPDNFQSRRPNTSFCFLDIRSPGLGDTAMYLCATSLDREYGYTFGSGTRLTVV.

The rearrangement links TRBV5-6 to TRBJ2-3; TRBD1 or TRBD2 may be the D gene (5 bases each). The CDR3 runs to 12 residues. Germline CDR1 is SGHDT and CDR2 is YYEEEE. Trimming removed 2 bases at V and 6 bases at J, with 7 bases between. CDR3 loop: CASSFGADTQYF. The CDR3 region has the DNA TGTGCCAGCAGCTTCGGGGCCGATACGCAGTATTTT.

The J gene is TRBJ2-2, the V gene TRBV29-1; no reliable D call. Trimming took off 7 bases at V and 8 bases at J, with 14 bases between the two ends. CDR1 and CDR2 (germline): SQVTM, ANQGSEA. The CDR3 covers 12 residues. DNA for the CDR3: TGCAGCGCCCTTCCCGCGGCGGGGGAGCTGTTTTTT. Protein: CSALPAAGELFF.

The CDR3 DNA follows: TGTGCCTGGACTAGAAGCTCAACTAATGAAAAACTGTTTTTT. This gives the protein CAWTRSSTNEKLFF. V gene TRBV30 combines with J gene TRBJ1-4; D uncertain. CDR3 length: 14 amino acids. V lost 4 bases, J lost 0 bases, and 9 bases lay in between. Germline V gene lookup returns CDR1 GTSNPN and CDR2 SVGIG (reference sequence). The whole variable domain, filled in from reference TRBV30 and TRBJ1-4, reads SQTIHQWPATLVQPVGSPLSLECTVEGTSNPNLYWYRQAAGRGLQLLFYSVGIGQISSEVPQNLSASRPQDRQFILSSKKLLLSDSGFYLCAWTRSSTNEKLFFGSGTQLSVL.

The chain has TRBV6-5 and TRBJ1-6; D is unclear. Trimming removed 6 bases from V and 4 bases from J, with 4 bases in between. The CDR3 extends over 12 amino acids. Germline CDR1 is MNHEY and CDR2 is SVGAGI. The CDR3 here is CASRQYNSPLHF. In DNA, the CDR3 is TGTGCCAGCAGACAGTATAATTCACCCCTCCACTTT.

J is TRBJ1-6 and V is TRBV30; the D gene is possibly TRBD1 (5 bases). The V end lost 2 bases, the J end lost 7 bases, and 15 bases lay between the germline ends. CDR1 and CDR2 from the germline V gene are GTSNPN and SVGIG (reference sequence). The CDR3 is made up of 15 amino acids. The CDR3 sequence is CAWSPLEGLNSPLHF. The CDR3 DNA sequence: TGTGCCTGGAGTCCCCTCGAGGGGTTAAATTCACCCCTCCACTTT.

J is TRBJ2-1 and V is TRBV27; TRBD1 matches 10 bases. This CDR3 spans 13 amino acids. Losses at the gene ends were 4 bases for V and 9 bases for J; bases not matched to a gene: 3. Germline CDR1 MNHEY, CDR2 SMNVEV (reference sequence). The CDR3 protein is CASSSGQGLEQFF. CDR3 coding DNA: TGTGCCAGCAGTTCGGGACAGGGGCTTGAGCAGTTCTTC.

This sequence joins TRBV5-6 and TRBJ2-5; D unclear. The CDR3 sequence is 13 residues long. Germline V gene sequence: CDR1 SGHDT, CDR2 YYEEEE. V was cut by 3 bases and J by 4 bases, with 10 bases left in between. The CDR3 here is CASSSPPVETQYF. The DNA for the CDR3 is TGTGCCAGCAGCTCGCCCCCGGTAGAGACCCAGTACTTC. The full variable domain, in which reference TRBV5-6 and TRBJ2-5 provide the parts outside the CDR3, is DAGVTQSPTHLIKTRGQQVTLRCSPKSGHDTVSWYQQALGQGPQFIFQYYEEEERQRGNFPDRFSGHQFPNYSSELNVNALLLGDSALYLCASSSPPVETQYFGPGTRLLVL.

V is TRBV19 and J is TRBJ1-4, with 11 nucleotides matching TRBD1. This CDR3 spans 15 amino acids. Germline trimming cut 5 bases from V and 8 bases from J; bases unmatched to any gene: 7. The germline gives CDR1 LNHDA, CDR2 SQIVND (reference sequence). CDR3 in amino acids: CASSPEGTGGEKLFF. The CDR3, as DNA: TGTGCCAGTAGTCCGGAGGGGACAGGGGGGGAAAAACTGTTTTTT. The full variable domain, completed using reference TRBV19 and TRBJ1-4, is DGGITQSPKYLFRKEGQNVTLSCEQNLNHDAMYWYRQDPGQGLRLIYYSQIVNDFQKGDIAEGYSVSREKKESFPLTVTSAQKNPTAFYLCASSPEGTGGEKLFFGSGTQLSVL.

The chain carries TRBV5-1 and TRBJ1-2; TRBD1 is a possible D gene (6 bases). Germline CDR1 and CDR2: SGHRS and YFSETQ. The CDR3 totals 12 residues. V shed 2 bases and J shed 7 bases, with 9 bases lying between them. Written as DNA, the CDR3 is TGCGCCAGCAGCTTAGGGGGACTTGGCTACACCTTC. Its protein product is CASSLGGLGYTF.

The chain carries TRBV4-1 and TRBJ1-5; 8 bases map to TRBD1. V was pared by 2 bases and J by 6 bases, with 3 bases of the junction left unmatched. This CDR3 is built from 14 residues. The V gene's germline CDR1 is MGHRA and CDR2 YSYEKL. CDR3 coding DNA: TGCGCCAGCAGCCAACAGGGGGCCAGTCAGCCCCAGCATTTT. It translates to CASSQQGASQPQHF.

V is TRBV4-1 and J is TRBJ1-1, with no clear D. Germline V lookup: CDR1 MGHRA, CDR2 YSYEKL. The CDR3 covers 16 residues. The V and J ends lost 4 bases and 0 bases respectively, with 15 bases between them. CDR3 protein: CASSLGQAYLNTEAFF. DNA for the CDR3: TGCGCCAGCAGCCTAGGGCAGGCATACTTGAACACTGAAGCTTTCTTT.

The chain carries TRBV5-1 and TRBJ1-6, with D hard to call. Trimming cost V 0 bases and J 4 bases, with 11 bases left between them. CDR1 and CDR2 from the germline V gene are SGHRS and YFSETQ. The CDR3 is made up of 16 amino acids. For the CDR3, the DNA is TGCGCCAGCAGCTTGGGCAGCCGGGGATATAATTCACCCCTCCACTTT. It codes for CASSLGSRGYNSPLHF.